A single sample gave rise to the 5 T cell receptor beta chains below, sequenced in a study of human versus mouse CDR3 diversity and MHC coevolution. Method: immunoSEQ multiplex PCR; TCRdb's copy keeps in-frame clones and lacks some. Here the sample spans tens of thousands of clones, roughly 90% being singletons. Sequenced sample: naive CD4+ T cells from blood. Subset: CD45RO-negative CD62L-positive naive CD4 T cells. All receptors come from a person aged 30 to 70 in good health.

V gene TRBV5-1 combines with J gene TRBJ2-1, with a weak D call TRBD1 (5 bases). Trimming took 6 bases from V and 0 from J, leaving 16 bases between them. This CDR3 comprises 16 residues. Germline loops: CDR1 SGHRS, CDR2 YFSETQ. CDR3 residues: CASKGLRRGSYNEQFF. The CDR3 nucleotides read TGCGCCAGCAAGGGGTTGCGTAGGGGCTCCTACAATGAGCAGTTCTTC.

The rearrangement uses TRBV9 and TRBJ2-3; 8 bases agree with TRBD2. Germline CDR1 reads SGDLS; CDR2 reads YYNGEE. This CDR3 contains 16 residues. V shed 0 bases and J 2 bases; nucleotides not matched to a gene: 5. This CDR3 reads CASSVATLAATDTQYF. The CDR3 DNA reads as TGTGCCAGCAGCGTAGCTACACTAGCGGCCACAGATACGCAGTATTTT.

The V and J genes are TRBV4-2 and TRBJ2-1, with 11 bases identical to TRBD1. Germline CDR1 is LGHNA and CDR2 is YNFKEQ. The V segment lost 5 bases and the J segment 14 bases; nucleotides outside the gene matches: 14. CDR3 size: 15 residues. The CDR3 here is CASSDGQGAGGGEFF. CDR3 bases: TGTGCCAGCAGCGACGGACAGGGGGCAGGTGGGGGAGAGTTCTTC.

The gene calls are TRBV29-1 and TRBJ1-2; the D is unclear. The ends were cut back, 3 bases at V and 0 bases at J, with 11 bases in the middle. Germline-derived CDR1 and CDR2 are SQVTM and ANQGSEA. The CDR3 runs to 14 residues. CDR3 nucleotides: TGCAGCGTTGAGGCCCGCGGGACTAACTATGGCTACACCTTC. It specifies CSVEARGTNYGYTF.

This chain uses TRBV6-5 with TRBJ2-7, with 9 positions matching TRBD2. The CDR3 extends over 15 amino acids. With 6 bases clipped from V and 3 bases from J, the junction kept 9 bases outside the gene matches. Germline CDR1 and CDR2: MNHEY and SVGAGI. The CDR3 DNA follows: TGTGCCAGCAGCCCAACGTCTAGCGGGAACTACGAGCAGTACTTC. It encodes CASSPTSSGNYEQYF.